Listed here are 11 T cell receptor beta chains from one sample, sequenced in a study of shared clonotypes between healthy human individuals. Sequenced by immunoSEQ multiplex PCR; TCRdb stores in-frame clones only, minus some. This sample yields a few million clones, of which about 90% are seen a single time; 0.3% to 0.4% belongs to the top ten. Sequenced material: naive CD4+ T cells from PBMCs. As to subset: CD45RA+ positively selected. All receptors come from a man in his late teens or twenties in good health. Some clones in this sample may be carry-over from other donors' samples.

V gene TRBV5-1 combines with J gene TRBJ2-3; TRBD2 matches at 11 bases. The CDR3 runs 16 residues. Losses at the gene ends were 2 bases for V and 3 bases for J; bases not matched to a gene: 5. Germline V gives CDR1 SGHRS, CDR2 YFSETQ. CDR3 residues: CASSFSRLAGTDTQYF. The CDR3 bases are TGCGCCAGCAGCTTTTCCAGACTAGCGGGGACAGATACGCAGTATTTT.

This sequence joins TRBV7-3 and TRBJ2-7; D tentatively fits TRBD1 or TRBD2 (6 bases each). This CDR3 contains 15 residues. The V gene lost 1 base and the J gene lost 4 bases, with 14 bases spanning the gap. From germline, CDR1 is SGHTA and CDR2 FQGTGA. The CDR3: CASSLMAGEVYEQYF. DNA of the CDR3: TGTGCCAGCAGCTTAATGGCAGGGGAGGTATACGAGCAGTACTTC. Full variable domain (outside the CDR3, taken from reference TRBV7-3 and TRBJ2-7): GAGVSQTPSNKVTEKGKYVELRCDPISGHTALYWYRQSLGQGPEFLIYFQGTGAADDSGLPNDRFFAVRPEGSVSTLKIQRTERGDSAVYLCASSLMAGEVYEQYFGPGTRLTVT.

CDR3 DNA sequence: TGTGCCAGCAGCTTAGGGTCACTAGCAGCTTACTTC. The encoded protein is CASSLGSLAAYF. The chain recombines TRBV7-2 with TRBJ2-5; D is perhaps TRBD2 (6 bases). CDR1 and CDR2 from the germline V gene are SGHTA and FQGNSA. The CDR3 is 12 amino acids. Deletions cut 1 base from V and 14 bases from J, with 14 bases between.

This chain connects TRBV9 to TRBJ1-3; D gene ambiguous. The CDR3 sequence is 15 residues long. Germline V lookup: CDR1 SGDLS, CDR2 YYNGEE. V gave up 0 bases and J gave up 2 bases, with 9 bases separating them. The chain's CDR3 is CASSVEGFTGNTIYF. In DNA form, the CDR3 reads TGTGCCAGCAGCGTAGAAGGATTTACTGGAAACACCATATATTTT. Looking up the rest from reference TRBV9 and TRBJ1-3 gives the full variable domain: DSGVTQTPKHLITATGQRVTLRCSPRSGDLSVYWYQQSLDQGLQFLIQYYNGEERAKGNILERFSAQQFPDLHSELNLSSLELGDSALYFCASSVEGFTGNTIYFGEGSWLTVV.

The chain uses TRBV5-1 and TRBJ1-2; D unresolved. Per the germline V gene, CDR1 is SGHRS and CDR2 is YFSETQ. CDR3 length equals 15 residues. Trimming cost V 0 bases and J 7 bases, with 16 bases left between them. CDR3 nucleotides: TGCGCCAGCAGCTTGGGGGTTGCAACCACGACTGGCTACACCTTC. This translates into CASSLGVATTTGYTF.

This rearrangement joins TRBV19 to TRBJ2-1; no clear D gene. V lost 5 bases and J 3 bases, leaving 2 bases between the germline ends. Looked up from germline, CDR1 is LNHDA and CDR2 is SQIVND (reference sequence). The CDR3 runs 11 residues. Here the CDR3 DNA reads TGTGCCAGTAGTCACTACAATGAGCAGTTCTTC. Translated: CASSHYNEQFF.

Comments on this clone: Other DNA variants within this sample encode the same CDR3. The V gene is TRBV4-3, the J gene TRBJ1-5, with D maybe TRBD1 (5 bases). V was pared by 0 bases and J by 5 bases, with 8 bases between. CDR1 is LGHNA and CDR2 is YSLEER in the germline V gene. The length of the CDR3 is 14 residues. The CDR3 DNA reads as TGCGCCAGCAGCCAAGATTTGGGGGATCAGCCCCAGCATTTT. The encoded protein is CASSQDLGDQPQHF.

The J gene is TRBJ1-2, the V gene TRBV28; D not certain. Germline-derived CDR1 and CDR2 are MDHEN and SYDVKM. The CDR3 length is 15 residues. V was shortened by 5 bases and J by 2 bases, with 15 bases between the two germline ends. CDR3 residues: CASSLVTGSNYGYTF. The CDR3 nucleotides are TGTGCCAGCAGTCTAGTTACGGGGAGCAACTATGGCTACACCTTC.

In the case of this clone: This same CDR3 is encoded by further DNA sequences in the sample. The chain has TRBV7-2 and TRBJ2-5, with 7 positions matching TRBD2. The CDR3 spans 14 residues. The germline gives CDR1 SGHTA, CDR2 FQGNSA. The V segment lost 1 base and the J segment 5 bases; nucleotides outside the gene matches: 4. The CDR3 DNA is TGTGCCAGCAGCTTAGGAGGTAGCGGGGAGACCCAGTACTTC. Translated: CASSLGGSGETQYF. Using reference TRBV7-2 and TRBJ2-5 for the parts outside the CDR3, the full variable domain is GAGVSQSPSNKVTEKGKDVELRCDPISGHTALYWYRQSLGQGLEFLIYFQGNSAPDKSGLPSDRFSAERTGGSVSTLTIQRTQQEDSAVYLCASSLGGSGETQYFGPGTRLLVL.

The chain uses TRBV6-5 and TRBJ2-7; 9 bases agree with TRBD1. CDR1 is MNHEY, CDR2 SVGAGI, per germline. Losses at the gene ends were 0 bases for V and 7 bases for J; bases not matched to a gene: 7. CDR3 length: 15 residues. The CDR3 is CASSYSRTGGREQYF. The CDR3 DNA reads TGTGCCAGCAGTTACTCGCGTACAGGGGGCAGAGAGCAGTACTTC.

The chain couples TRBV19 to TRBJ2-7; the D gene is possibly TRBD1 (6 bases). V lost 4 bases and J lost 9, with 19 bases in between. Germline loops: CDR1 LNHDA, CDR2 SQIVND (reference sequence). The CDR3 runs to 14 residues. The CDR3 DNA reads as TGTGCCAGTAGTACGACAGGAATGCCTACGGGGCAGTACTTC. As protein: CASSTTGMPTGQYF.